This record looks at one TCR beta chain sequence and its context. The sample comes from a study of Ad26.COV2.S vaccination and SARS-CoV-2 variants. From germline, CDR1 is SGHRS and CDR2 YFSETQ. With 0 bases removed from V and 3 bases from J, the gap between germline ends came to 15 bases. The CDR3 covers 17 residues. Libraries were prepared by immunoSEQ multiplex PCR; TCRdb keeps only in-frame clonotypes and omits some of them. The data contain 400,000 to 500,000 clones, roughly nine tenths of them singletons. The treatment here: around 19 received Ad26.COV2.S at low or high dose, single or two shots; a few received placebo; per-sample allocation not given. The study sampled participants on day 63 after the first vaccine or placebo injection.

The clonotype comes from a person aged 18-65 years who received the Ad26.COV2.S COVID-19 vaccine or a placebo. The sequencing here drew on peripheral blood, taken in a trial of Ad26.COV2.S vaccine versus placebo. V gene TRBV5-1 combines with J gene TRBJ2-2; D is undetermined. The CDR3 reads CASSLDVSTVHTGELFF. As DNA, the CDR3 is TGCGCCAGCAGCTTGGATGTCAGCACCGTGCACACCGGGGAGCTGTTTTTT. Looking up the rest from reference TRBV5-1 and TRBJ2-2 gives the full variable domain: KAGVTQTPRYLIKTRGQQVTLSCSPISGHRSVSWYQQTPGQGLQFLFEYFSETQRNKGNFPGRFSGRQFSNSRSEMNVSTLELGDSALYLCASSLDVSTVHTGELFFGEGSRLTVL.